This TCR beta chain was recorded in a study of shared clonotypes between healthy human individuals. Study context: With ages of 18 to 49, the donors were a couple of women and a few men. Donors had three CD4 naive, three CD4 memory, two CD8 naive and one CD8 memory plate apiece. Study-wide points: Richness estimates generally favored naive over memory subsets.

CD4+ cells were split into CD45RA+ naive and CD45RA-negative memory subsets. Assay: immunoSEQ multiplex PCR; the TCRdb copy retains only in-frame clones and omits some. Counted here are 200,000 to 250,000 clones, about 69% occurring once; the ten biggest clones make up 11%. In regard to this clone: Its antigen is currently unknown.

J was trimmed by 10 bases and V by 5 bases; bases with no gene match: 8. Germline loops: CDR1 MNHNY, CDR2 SVGAGI (reference sequence). The CDR3 has 13 amino acids. The chain employs TRBV6-6 and TRBJ2-1, with 7 bases fitting TRBD2. Source material: memory CD4+ T cells sorted from blood. The subset here: CD45RA-negative fraction. This clonotype was sampled from a young man in good health. The CDR3 protein is CASSVLSGNEQFF. The CDR3 region has the DNA TGTGCCAGCAGTGTACTCAGCGGGAACGAGCAGTTCTTC.